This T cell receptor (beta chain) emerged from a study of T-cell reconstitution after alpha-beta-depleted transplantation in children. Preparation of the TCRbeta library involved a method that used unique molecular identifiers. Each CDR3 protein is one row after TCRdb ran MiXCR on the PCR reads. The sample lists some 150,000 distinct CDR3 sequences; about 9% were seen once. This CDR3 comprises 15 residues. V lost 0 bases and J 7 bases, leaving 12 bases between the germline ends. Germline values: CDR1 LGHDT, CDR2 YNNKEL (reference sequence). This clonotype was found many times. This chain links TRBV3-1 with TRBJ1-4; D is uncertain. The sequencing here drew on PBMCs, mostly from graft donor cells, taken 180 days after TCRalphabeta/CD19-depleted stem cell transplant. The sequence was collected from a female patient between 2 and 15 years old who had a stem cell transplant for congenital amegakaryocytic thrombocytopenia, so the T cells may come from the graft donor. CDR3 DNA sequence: TGTGCCAGCAGCCAAGATAGTGGGGTCCGTGAAAAACTGTTTTTT. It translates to CASSQDSGVREKLFF. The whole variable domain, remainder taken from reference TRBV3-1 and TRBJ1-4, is DTAVSQTPKYLVTQMGNDKSIKCEQNLGHDTMYWYKQDSKKFLKIMFSYNNKELIINETVPNRFSPKSPDKAHLNLHINSLELGDSAVYFCASSQDSGVREKLFFGSGTQLSVL.